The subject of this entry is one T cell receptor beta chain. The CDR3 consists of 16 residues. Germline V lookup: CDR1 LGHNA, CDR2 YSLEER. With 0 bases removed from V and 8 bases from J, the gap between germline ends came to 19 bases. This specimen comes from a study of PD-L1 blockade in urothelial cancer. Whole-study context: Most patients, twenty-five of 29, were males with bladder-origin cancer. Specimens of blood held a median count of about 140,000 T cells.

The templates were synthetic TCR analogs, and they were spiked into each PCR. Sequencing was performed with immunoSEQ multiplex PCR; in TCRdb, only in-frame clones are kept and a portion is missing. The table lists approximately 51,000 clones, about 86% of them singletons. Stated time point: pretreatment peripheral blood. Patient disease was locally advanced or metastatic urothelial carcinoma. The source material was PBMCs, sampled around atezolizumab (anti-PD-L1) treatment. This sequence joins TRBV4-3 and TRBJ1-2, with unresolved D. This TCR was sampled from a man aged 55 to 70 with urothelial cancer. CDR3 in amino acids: CASSQERLSLRGGYTF. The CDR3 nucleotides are TGCGCCAGCAGCCAAGAGCGACTCTCACTGAGAGGGGGCTACACCTTC.